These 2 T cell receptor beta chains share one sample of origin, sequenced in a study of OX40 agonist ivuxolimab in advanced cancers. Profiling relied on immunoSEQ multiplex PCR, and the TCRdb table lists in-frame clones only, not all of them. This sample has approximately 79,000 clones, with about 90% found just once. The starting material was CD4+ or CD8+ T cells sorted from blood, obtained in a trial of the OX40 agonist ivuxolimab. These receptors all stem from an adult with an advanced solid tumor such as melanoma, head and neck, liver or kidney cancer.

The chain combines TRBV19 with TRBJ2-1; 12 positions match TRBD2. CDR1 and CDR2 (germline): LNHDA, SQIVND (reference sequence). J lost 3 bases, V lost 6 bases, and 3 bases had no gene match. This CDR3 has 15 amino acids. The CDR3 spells CASSRTSGIYNEQFF. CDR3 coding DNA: TGTGCCAGTAGCCGGACTAGCGGGATCTACAATGAGCAGTTCTTC.

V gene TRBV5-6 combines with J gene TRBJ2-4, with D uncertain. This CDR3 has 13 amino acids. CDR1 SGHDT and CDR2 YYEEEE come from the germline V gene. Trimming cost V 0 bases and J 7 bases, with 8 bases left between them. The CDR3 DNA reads TGTGCCAGCAGCTTGGGGGTTTTGAACATTCAGTACTTC. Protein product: CASSLGVLNIQYF.